The following is a T cell receptor (beta chain) sequence with its context. Its antigen is undetermined. The CDR3 loop spans 14 amino acids. The V end was cut by 4 bases, the J end by 2 bases, with 11 bases between. The germline gives CDR1 SGHRS, CDR2 YFSETQ. These data originate in a study of CD8 T cells in ankylosing spondylitis. Study-wide points: Eight or nine highly homologous variants made up a TCR beta motif that seemed to typify ankylosing spondylitis blood. In ankylosing spondylitis patients, matched synovial fluid reportedly showed significant enrichment of disease-linked clones. Disease-linked clones were found to be CD8+ and relatively rare in peripheral blood. Prior work had noted some motif variants in reactive arthritis blood and synovial fluid.

Libraries of TCR beta came from quantitative 5'-RACE with molecular barcodes. A single record per CDR3 protein comes from TCRdb applying MiXCR to the 5' RACE reads. Of 750,000 to 850,000 distinct CDR3 sequences listed, roughly 12% are singletons. What was sequenced was blood, either unsorted or a sorted T cell fraction (not recorded which). The chain has TRBV5-1 and TRBJ2-3, with TRBD1 as a possible D gene (5 bases). The TCR originated in a male donor with ankylosing spondylitis. The CDR3 protein is CASSNGQSTDTQYF. CDR3 coding DNA: TGCGCCAGCAGCAATGGACAATCCACAGATACGCAGTATTTT.